This is a list of T cell receptor beta chains from one sample in a study of shared clonotypes between healthy human individuals. Generated by immunoSEQ multiplex PCR, the TCRdb table keeps only in-frame clones and is missing some. Of some 2 million clones listed, approximately 94% are singletons. The sequencing sample was made of naive CD8+ T cells sorted from blood. The receptors shown here come from a man younger than 35 in good health. Both conserved end residues are part of each CDR3. The order of the fields is D gene, CDR3 length, J gene, clone size, V gene, CDR3 protein, CDR3 DNA. The D gene is left open where the match is weak. Clone size appears in some rows only: once, few, many, or a class for an expanded clone.

d_gene: .
len: 17
j_gene: TRBJ2-4
abundance: .
v_gene: TRBV7-9
CDR3aa: CASSPPDFSVAKNIQYF
CDR3nt: TGTGCCAGCAGCCCCCCGGACTTCTCTGTTGCAAAAAACATTCAGTACTTC

d_gene: .
len: 14
j_gene: TRBJ2-1
abundance: .
v_gene: TRBV2
CDR3aa: CASMGGQSYNEQFF
CDR3nt: TGTGCCAGCATGGGGGGACAAAGCTACAATGAGCAGTTCTTC

d_gene: TRBD1
len: 17
j_gene: TRBJ1-6
abundance: .
v_gene: TRBV5-1
CDR3aa: CASSRNRDRGRNSPLHF
CDR3nt: TGCGCCAGCAGCCGTAACCGGGACAGGGGCCGTAATTCACCCCTCCACTTT

d_gene: TRBD2
len: 16
j_gene: TRBJ2-1
abundance: .
v_gene: TRBV11-3
CDR3aa: CASSHIGLAGVNEQFF
CDR3nt: TGTGCCAGCAGCCATATCGGACTAGCTGGGGTCAATGAGCAGTTCTTC

d_gene: .
len: 14
j_gene: TRBJ2-7
abundance: .
v_gene: TRBV9
CDR3aa: CASSPTGGGGEQYF
CDR3nt: TGTGCCAGCAGCCCAACAGGGGGGGGCGGCGAGCAGTACTTC

d_gene: .
len: 13
j_gene: TRBJ1-1
abundance: .
v_gene: TRBV13
CDR3aa: CASSLWGGTEAFF
CDR3nt: TGTGCCAGCAGCTTATGGGGGGGCACTGAAGCTTTCTTT

d_gene: .
len: 14
j_gene: TRBJ1-1
abundance: .
v_gene: TRBV7-9
CDR3aa: CASSLETGNTEAFF
CDR3nt: TGTGCCAGCAGCCTAGAAACCGGGAACACTGAAGCTTTCTTT

d_gene: TRBD1
len: 17
j_gene: TRBJ1-5
abundance: .
v_gene: TRBV9
CDR3aa: CASSAGTGMASNQPQHF
CDR3nt: TGTGCCAGCAGCGCAGGGACAGGGATGGCCAGCAATCAGCCCCAGCATTTT

d_gene: .
len: 14
j_gene: TRBJ2-7
abundance: .
v_gene: TRBV9
CDR3aa: CASSVAGLQGEQYF
CDR3nt: TGTGCCAGCAGCGTAGCTGGGCTACAGGGCGAGCAGTACTTC

d_gene: TRBD1
len: 15
j_gene: TRBJ1-5
abundance: .
v_gene: TRBV4-1
CDR3aa: CASSYGGTGDQPQHF
CDR3nt: TGCGCCAGCAGCTACGGGGGGACAGGGGATCAGCCCCAGCATTTT

d_gene: .
len: 14
j_gene: TRBJ2-1
abundance: .
v_gene: TRBV6-4
CDR3aa: CASSERTVDNEQFF
CDR3nt: TGTGCCAGCAGTGAGCGGACAGTAGACAATGAGCAGTTCTTC

d_gene: .
len: 15
j_gene: TRBJ2-2
abundance: .
v_gene: TRBV6-5
CDR3aa: CASRPPPANTGELFF
CDR3nt: TGTGCCAGCAGACCCCCTCCGGCGAACACCGGGGAGCTGTTTTTT

d_gene: TRBD1
len: 15
j_gene: TRBJ2-1
abundance: .
v_gene: TRBV11-2
CDR3aa: CASSLGMGQPNEQFF
CDR3nt: TGTGCCAGCAGCTTAGGCATGGGACAGCCTAATGAGCAGTTCTTC

d_gene: TRBD1
len: 16
j_gene: TRBJ2-1
abundance: .
v_gene: TRBV7-9
CDR3aa: CASADTGGYNYNEQFF
CDR3nt: TGTGCCAGCGCGGACACAGGGGGCTACAACTACAATGAGCAGTTCTTC

d_gene: .
len: 16
j_gene: TRBJ2-1
abundance: .
v_gene: TRBV4-3
CDR3aa: CASSQDGRLSYNEQFF
CDR3nt: TGCGCCAGCAGCCAAGATGGGAGATTATCCTACAATGAGCAGTTCTTC

d_gene: TRBD1
len: 18
j_gene: TRBJ2-3
abundance: .
v_gene: TRBV25-1
CDR3aa: CASSEPPRQGTSTDTQYF
CDR3nt: TGTGCCAGCAGTGAACCCCCTCGACAGGGGACTAGCACAGATACGCAGTATTTT

d_gene: .
len: 15
j_gene: TRBJ1-1
abundance: .
v_gene: TRBV9
CDR3aa: CASTKRTGQYTEAFF
CDR3nt: TGTGCCAGCACCAAGAGAACGGGGCAGTACACTGAAGCTTTCTTT

d_gene: .
len: 14
j_gene: TRBJ2-3
abundance: .
v_gene: TRBV30
CDR3aa: CAWSPGYGTDTQYF
CDR3nt: TGTGCCTGGAGTCCGGGTTATGGGACAGATACGCAGTATTTT

d_gene: TRBD1
len: 13
j_gene: TRBJ1-4
abundance: .
v_gene: TRBV19
CDR3aa: CASSGQGKEKLFF
CDR3nt: TGTGCCAGTAGCGGACAGGGAAAAGAAAAACTGTTTTTT

d_gene: TRBD1
len: 13
j_gene: TRBJ2-3
abundance: .
v_gene: TRBV6-5
CDR3aa: CASSLGQGDTQYF
CDR3nt: TGTGCCAGCAGCCTTGGACAGGGTGATACGCAGTATTTT

d_gene: .
len: 16
j_gene: TRBJ1-3
abundance: .
v_gene: TRBV4-1
CDR3aa: CASSLGFEGFGNTIYF
CDR3nt: TGCGCCAGCAGCCTGGGGTTCGAAGGTTTTGGAAACACCATATATTTT

d_gene: .
len: 16
j_gene: TRBJ1-5
abundance: .
v_gene: TRBV2
CDR3aa: CASSEGLVASNQPQHF
CDR3nt: TGTGCCAGCAGTGAAGGTCTGGTGGCGAGCAATCAGCCCCAGCATTTT

d_gene: .
len: 13
j_gene: TRBJ2-4
abundance: .
v_gene: TRBV6-1
CDR3aa: CASSEVGENIQYF
CDR3nt: TGTGCCAGCAGTGAGGTGGGGGAAAACATTCAGTACTTC

d_gene: .
len: 15
j_gene: TRBJ1-3
abundance: .
v_gene: TRBV6-5
CDR3aa: CASSPLPAEGNTIYF
CDR3nt: TGTGCCAGCAGTCCCCTCCCTGCGGAAGGAAACACCATATATTTT

d_gene: .
len: 15
j_gene: TRBJ2-3
abundance: .
v_gene: TRBV4-1
CDR3aa: CASSQMTGGTDTQYF
CDR3nt: TGCGCCAGCAGCCAAATGACAGGAGGCACAGATACGCAGTATTTT

d_gene: TRBD1
len: 14
j_gene: TRBJ2-7
abundance: .
v_gene: TRBV27
CDR3aa: CASSETGVSYEQYF
CDR3nt: TGTGCCAGCAGTGAGACAGGGGTTTCCTACGAGCAGTACTTC

d_gene: TRBD2
len: 16
j_gene: TRBJ2-3
abundance: .
v_gene: TRBV9
CDR3aa: CASSVGLAGMLDTQYF
CDR3nt: TGTGCCAGCAGCGTGGGACTAGCGGGGATGTTAGATACGCAGTATTTT

d_gene: .
len: 14
j_gene: TRBJ1-1
abundance: .
v_gene: TRBV27
CDR3aa: CASSPGSWNTEAFF
CDR3nt: TGTGCCAGCAGCCCGGGTTCTTGGAACACTGAAGCTTTCTTT

d_gene: TRBD2
len: 13
j_gene: TRBJ2-1
abundance: once
v_gene: TRBV19
CDR3aa: CASRGLAGDEQFF
CDR3nt: TGTGCCAGTAGGGGACTAGCGGGAGATGAGCAGTTCTTC

d_gene: .
len: 15
j_gene: TRBJ1-1
abundance: once
v_gene: TRBV7-9
CDR3aa: CASSPTLAMNTEAFF
CDR3nt: TGTGCCAGCAGCCCTACCTTGGCAATGAACACTGAAGCTTTCTTT

d_gene: TRBD2
len: 14
j_gene: TRBJ2-7
abundance: .
v_gene: TRBV7-9
CDR3aa: CASSPAGVPYEQYF
CDR3nt: TGTGCCAGCAGCCCAGCGGGAGTCCCCTACGAGCAGTACTTC

d_gene: .
len: 14
j_gene: TRBJ2-1
abundance: once
v_gene: TRBV6-5
CDR3aa: CASSYSKGPNEQFF
CDR3nt: TGTGCCAGCAGTTACTCGAAGGGCCCCAATGAGCAGTTCTTC

d_gene: TRBD1
len: 17
j_gene: TRBJ2-1
abundance: .
v_gene: TRBV7-3
CDR3aa: CASSLTATGTGLDEQFF
CDR3nt: TGTGCCAGCAGCCTAACCGCTACCGGGACAGGGCTGGATGAGCAGTTCTTC

d_gene: .
len: 14
j_gene: TRBJ2-7
abundance: .
v_gene: TRBV4-3
CDR3aa: CASSPVLLSYEQYF
CDR3nt: TGCGCCAGCAGCCCGGTCCTCCTCTCCTACGAGCAGTACTTC

d_gene: TRBD1
len: 16
j_gene: TRBJ2-7
abundance: .
v_gene: TRBV27
CDR3aa: CASSSARQGTSYEQYF
CDR3nt: TGTGCCAGCAGTTCAGCCCGACAGGGGACATCCTACGAGCAGTACTTC

d_gene: TRBD2
len: 18
j_gene: TRBJ2-1
abundance: .
v_gene: TRBV29-1
CDR3aa: CSVEMGGTHQKVYNEQFF
CDR3nt: TGCAGCGTTGAAATGGGGGGGACCCACCAAAAGGTCTACAATGAGCAGTTCTTC

d_gene: .
len: 15
j_gene: TRBJ2-5
abundance: .
v_gene: TRBV13
CDR3aa: CASSLDSGVEETQYF
CDR3nt: TGTGCCAGCAGCTTAGATTCGGGGGTAGAGGAGACCCAGTACTTC

d_gene: .
len: 14
j_gene: TRBJ2-1
abundance: .
v_gene: TRBV9
CDR3aa: CASSVGNSENEQFF
CDR3nt: TGTGCCAGCAGCGTAGGTAATAGCGAAAATGAGCAGTTCTTC

d_gene: TRBD1
len: 16
j_gene: TRBJ2-4
abundance: once
v_gene: TRBV5-8
CDR3aa: CASSLEGQGAADIQYF
CDR3nt: TGTGCCAGCAGCTTGGAGGGACAGGGGGCGGCGGACATTCAGTACTTC

d_gene: .
len: 17
j_gene: TRBJ1-1
abundance: once
v_gene: TRBV27
CDR3aa: CASSTPAGEGWGTEAFF
CDR3nt: TGTGCCAGCAGCACGCCGGCCGGGGAGGGATGGGGTACTGAAGCTTTCTTT